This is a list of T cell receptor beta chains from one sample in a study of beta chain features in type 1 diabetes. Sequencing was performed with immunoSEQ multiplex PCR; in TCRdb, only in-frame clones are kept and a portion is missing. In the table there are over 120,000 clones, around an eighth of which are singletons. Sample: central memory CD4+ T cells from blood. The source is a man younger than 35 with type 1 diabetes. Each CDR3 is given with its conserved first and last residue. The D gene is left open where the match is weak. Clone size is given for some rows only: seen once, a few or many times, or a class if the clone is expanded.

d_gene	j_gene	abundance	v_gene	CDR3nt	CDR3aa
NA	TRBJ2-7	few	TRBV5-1	TGCGCCAGCAGGGGCCAGGATGGTCCCTACGAGCAGTACTTC	CASRGQDGPYEQYF
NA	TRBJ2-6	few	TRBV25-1	TGTGCCAGCCTCCAGGGAGTGGGCTCTGGGGCCAACGTCCTGACTTTC	CASLQGVGSGANVLTF
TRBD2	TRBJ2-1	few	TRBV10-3	TGTGCCACGCAGCAAGCGGGGGGCCGGTACAATGAGCAGTTCTTC	CATQQAGGRYNEQFF
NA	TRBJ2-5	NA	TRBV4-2	TGTGCCAGCAGCCAAGATCGGTGGCAGGGTAGAGAGACCCAGTACTTC	CASSQDRWQGRETQYF
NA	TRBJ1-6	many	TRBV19	TGTGCCAGCGGGCCCGGCGGGGTCTATAATTCACCCCTCCACTTT	CASGPGGVYNSPLHF
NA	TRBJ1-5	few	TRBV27	TGTGCCAGCAGTTTCGTGGGTCAGCCCCAGCATTTT	CASSFVGQPQHF
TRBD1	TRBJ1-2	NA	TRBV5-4	TGTGCCAGCCGGGGACAGGGGGCAGGGTATGGCTACACCTTC	CASRGQGAGYGYTF
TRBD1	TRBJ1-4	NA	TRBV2	TGTGCCAGCAGGGGGACAGTTGCAACTAATGAAAAACTGTTTTTT	CASRGTVATNEKLFF
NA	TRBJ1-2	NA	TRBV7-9	TGTGCCAGCAGCTTAGCGGAGCCAGCCCTCGGTGGTGGCTACACCTTC	CASSLAEPALGGGYTF
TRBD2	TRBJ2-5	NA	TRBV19	TGTGCCAGTAGCCGAATAGCGGGGGGGCCGGAGACCCAGTACTTC	CASSRIAGGPETQYF
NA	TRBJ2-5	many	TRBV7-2	TGTGCCAGCAGCTTAGGTGCAGCCGAAGAGACCCAGTACTTC	CASSLGAAEETQYF
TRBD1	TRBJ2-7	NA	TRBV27	TGTGCCAGCAGGGCCCCGACAGGGGTCTACGAGCAGTACTTC	CASRAPTGVYEQYF
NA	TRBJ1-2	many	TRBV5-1	TGCGCCAGCAGCCCAAGGACGGGATATGGCTACACCTTC	CASSPRTGYGYTF
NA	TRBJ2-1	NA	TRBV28	TGTGCCAGCTCTACTTGGAGGAGTGAGCAGTTCTTC	CASSTWRSEQFF
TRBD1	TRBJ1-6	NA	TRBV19	TGTGCCAGTACCTCCGGGACAGGGCTAGCTTTGGCCCTCCACTTT	CASTSGTGLALALHF
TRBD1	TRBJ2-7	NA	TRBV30	TGTGCCTGGACCAAGGACAGGGGGCTTACCTACGAGCAGTACTTC	CAWTKDRGLTYEQYF
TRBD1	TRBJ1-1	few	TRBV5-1	TGCGCCAGCAGCGGGGACAGGCTGAACACTGAAGCTTTCTTT	CASSGDRLNTEAFF
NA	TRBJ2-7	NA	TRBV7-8	TGTGCCAGCAGCTTAGTCCCCTTCGGTAAGGGGACCTACGAGCAGTACTTC	CASSLVPFGKGTYEQYF
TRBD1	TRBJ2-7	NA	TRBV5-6	TGTGCCAGCAGCTTGGTGGGGACAGGGTACGAGCAGTACTTC	CASSLVGTGYEQYF